One and the same sample provided the 16 T cell receptor beta chains below, sequenced in a study of shared clonotypes between healthy human individuals (dated by TCRdb to 2018 to 2021). Receptor libraries were prepared by the immunoSEQ multiplex PCR assay. Entries here come from immuneACCESS through TCRdb and include only in-frame sequences with V and J called. Some clones fail to appear in such tables; in the studies checked, an unresolved V gene covers under half of the shortfall, and the cause of the remainder is unknown. The sample includes roughly 500,000 clones, with 90% to 97% observed a single time. In total, the top ten clones hold 0.055% to 0.075% of the sample. Input material: naive CD4+ T cells sorted from blood. Interpreted using the paper, the cell subset or site label stands for: CD45RA+ positively selected. These receptors came from a woman in her twenties or thirties in good health.

This clone was observed a single time. This chain links TRBV19 with TRBJ2-3; TRBD2 matches at 8 bases. Losses at the gene ends were 7 bases for V and 4 bases for J; bases not matched to a gene: 7. CDR3 length: 14 residues. The germline V gene has CDR1 LNHDA and CDR2 SQIVND (reference sequence). The CDR3 spells CASTYTSGADTQYF. For the CDR3, the DNA is TGTGCCAGTACCTACACTAGCGGCGCAGATACGCAGTATTTT.

The rearrangement links TRBV5-1 to TRBJ2-3, with TRBD1 identical over 7 bases. The V segment lost 4 bases and the J segment 1 base; nucleotides outside the gene matches: 6. The CDR3 has 15 amino acids. CDR1 and CDR2 from the germline V gene are SGHRS and YFSETQ. CDR3 nucleotide sequence: TGCGCCAGCAGCCAAAATACAGGGGGCACAGATACGCAGTATTTT. Translation: CASSQNTGGTDTQYF.

This clone has only one observation. The rearrangement links TRBV27 to TRBJ2-2; D gene unclear. Trimming took off 5 bases at V and 0 bases at J, with 16 bases between the two ends. This CDR3 region has 17 residues. CDR1 and CDR2 (germline): MNHEY, SMNVEV (reference sequence). The DNA for the CDR3 is TGTGCCAGCAGTCCGTCCCCGTTTGGCGCGAACACCGGGGAGCTGTTTTTT. Translation gives CASSPSPFGANTGELFF.

This chain joins TRBV7-3 and TRBJ1-1, with 7 positions matching TRBD1. The germline gives CDR1 SGHTA, CDR2 FQGTGA. The CDR3 covers 16 residues. V lost 6 bases to trimming and J lost 0 bases; unmatched junction nucleotides: 10. The CDR3 is CASSPKGGRVNTEAFF. The CDR3 bases are TGTGCCAGCAGTCCCAAAGGGGGCAGGGTGAACACTGAAGCTTTCTTT.

The chain is built from TRBV28 and TRBJ2-1, with 10 bases identical to TRBD2. The CDR3 sequence is 15 residues long. Unmatched junction bases numbered 8, after V lost 4 bases and J lost 8 bases. Germline loops: CDR1 MDHEN, CDR2 SYDVKM. The DNA of the CDR3 is TGTGCCAGCAGTTCGACGGGACTAGCGAGGGATGAGCAGTTCTTC. This translates into CASSSTGLARDEQFF.

The genes are TRBV28 and TRBJ2-7; TRBD1 matches 7 bases. V shed 3 bases and J 0 bases; nucleotides not matched to a gene: 11. The germline gives CDR1 MDHEN, CDR2 SYDVKM. The CDR3 length is 17 residues. The CDR3 nucleotides read TGTGCCAGCAGTTTGGATCCGGCGACAGGGTACTCCTACGAGCAGTACTTC. Protein sequence: CASSLDPATGYSYEQYF.

Comment on this clone: Other DNA sequences in the sample encode the same CDR3. This chain joins TRBV18 and TRBJ2-3, with a tentative D call TRBD2 (6 bases). There are 13 residues in the CDR3. Germline CDR1 KGHSH, CDR2 LQKENI. V gave up 2 bases and J gave up 6 bases, with 9 bases separating them. DNA of the CDR3: TGTGCCAGCTCACCAGGCGGGACGGATACGCAGTATTTT. It yields the protein CASSPGGTDTQYF. Using reference TRBV18 and TRBJ2-3 for the parts outside the CDR3, the full variable domain is NAGVMQNPRHLVRRRGQEARLRCSPMKGHSHVYWYRQLPEEGLKFMVYLQKENIIDESGMPKERFSAEFPKEGPSILRIQQVVRGDSAAYFCASSPGGTDTQYFGPGTRLTVL.

The rearrangement joins TRBV10-2 to TRBJ1-4; D unclear. CDR3 length: 15 residues. CDR1 is WSHSY, CDR2 SAAADI, per germline. Trimming removed 7 bases from V and 7 bases from J, with 19 bases in between. CDR3 sequence: CASKSADARREKLFF. CDR3 nucleotide sequence: TGCGCCAGCAAATCTGCGGACGCCAGACGTGAAAAACTGTTTTTT.

This sequence joins TRBV10-1 and TRBJ2-7; a possible D gene is TRBD1 (5 bases). Trimming took off 2 bases at V and 4 bases at J, with 9 bases between the two ends. CDR3 length: 13 residues. The germline CDR1 and CDR2 sequences are WNHNN and SYGVQD (reference sequence). The chain's CDR3 is CASSEGHPYEQYF. Here the CDR3 DNA reads TGCGCCAGCAGTGAGGGACACCCATACGAGCAGTACTTC.

A single count supports this clone. This chain links TRBV30 with TRBJ1-5, with 7 positions matching TRBD1. Trimming removed 0 bases from V and 1 base from J; junction bases left unmatched: 3. Germline CDR1 and CDR2: GTSNPN and SVGIG (reference sequence). This CDR3 comprises 15 residues. The CDR3 loop reads CAWSVQGGSNQPQHF. CDR3 bases: TGTGCCTGGAGTGTGCAGGGGGGAAGCAATCAGCCCCAGCATTTT.

The chain uses TRBV5-4 and TRBJ1-1; D uncertain. The V gene's germline CDR1 is SGHNT and CDR2 YYREEE (reference sequence). The CDR3 covers 14 residues. V lost 6 bases, J lost 4 bases, and 16 bases lay in between. In DNA form, the CDR3 reads TGTGCCAGCACCGCGGGTCTTTACACCACTGAAGCTTTCTTT. Translation: CASTAGLYTTEAFF. The whole variable domain, remainder taken from reference TRBV5-4 and TRBJ1-1, is ETGVTQSPTHLIKTRGQQVTLRCSSQSGHNTVSWYQQALGQGPQFIFQYYREEENGRGNFPPRFSGLQFPNYSSELNVNALELDDSALYLCASTAGLYTTEAFFGQGTRLTVV.

The gene calls are TRBV7-8 and TRBJ2-7; D remains unclear. The germline V and J ends were trimmed by 1 base and 3 bases, with 16 bases remaining between them. This CDR3 region has 16 residues. Germline CDR1 SGHVS, CDR2 FQNEAQ. The CDR3 sequence: CASSLGGRIVNYEQYF. CDR3 coding DNA: TGTGCCAGCAGCTTAGGAGGACGGATTGTTAACTACGAGCAGTACTTC.

The V gene is TRBV6-5, the J gene TRBJ2-5, with TRBD1 matching 10 bases. This CDR3 is built from 14 residues. After removal of 2 bases from V and 5 bases from J, the junction contained 2 bases not matched to a gene. The germline V gene has CDR1 MNHEY and CDR2 SVGAGI. The CDR3 loop is CASSYGQGGETQYF. As DNA, the CDR3 is TGTGCCAGCAGTTACGGACAGGGGGGGGAGACCCAGTACTTC.

A single count supports this clone. V and J are TRBV6-4 and TRBJ2-1; tentative D call: TRBD2 (6 bases). This CDR3 is built from 13 residues. Trimming cost V 10 bases and J 5 bases, with 15 bases left between them. CDR1 is MRHNA and CDR2 is SNTAGT in the germline V gene. For the CDR3, the DNA is TGTGCCACTATACTGCGGGGCCACAATGAGCAGTTCTTC. Its protein product is CATILRGHNEQFF.

The V call is TRBV29-1, the J call TRBJ2-7, with 8 bases identical to TRBD1. This CDR3 has 11 residues. Trimming cost V 7 bases and J 5 bases; bases outside gene matches: 4. The germline gives CDR1 SQVTM, CDR2 ANQGSEA. The CDR3 DNA follows: TGCAGCGGAATGACAGGGGACGAGCAGTACTTC. As protein: CSGMTGDEQYF.

V usage is TRBV7-9 and J usage is TRBJ1-2; D ambiguous. The V end lost 2 bases, the J end lost 3 bases, and 1 base lay between the germline ends. This CDR3 comprises 11 residues. Germline CDR1 reads SEHNR; CDR2 reads FQNEAQ (reference sequence). The CDR3 is CASSLHYGYTF. The CDR3 DNA is TGTGCCAGCAGCTTACACTATGGCTACACCTTC.